This passage covers 29 T cell receptor beta chains from one sample sequenced in a study of technical replicates of blood from a handful of donors. Assay used: immunoSEQ multiplex PCR; TCRdb lists only in-frame clones, some missing. The data hold some 80,000 clones, with nearly 98% observed a single time. Source material: T cells isolated from PBMCs. These receptor sequences come from a human donor in good health.

The chain couples TRBV19 to TRBJ1-5; a weak D match, TRBD1 (6 bases). The ends were cut back, 1 base at V and 0 bases at J, with 19 bases in the middle. The CDR3 sequence is 19 residues long. Germline V gives CDR1 LNHDA, CDR2 SQIVND (reference sequence). The CDR3 DNA is TGTGCCAGTAGTATAGTTCGCGGGCAGGGGATTAATAGCAATCAGCCCCAGCATTTT. Translated, it gives CASSIVRGQGINSNQPQHF.

The rearrangement uses TRBV18 and TRBJ2-7, with D uncertain. The ends were cut back, 0 bases at V and 2 bases at J, with 5 bases in the middle. In germline, CDR1 is KGHSH, CDR2 LQKENI. The CDR3 has 13 amino acids. CDR3: CASSPPGAYEQYF. The CDR3 nucleotides are TGTGCCAGCTCACCACCGGGCGCCTACGAGCAGTACTTC.

The J gene is TRBJ2-7, the V gene TRBV6-1; 11 positions match TRBD2. The ends lost 2 bases at V and 1 base at J; junction bases unmatched: 7. The germline CDR1 and CDR2 sequences are MNHNS and SASEGT. CDR3 length equals 17 residues. In DNA form, the CDR3 reads TGTGCCAGCAGTGAAACTCGGACTAGCGGGCTATCCTACGAGCAGTACTTC. Protein: CASSETRTSGLSYEQYF.

The chain is built from TRBV5-6 and TRBJ1-4, with D possibly TRBD1 on 5 matching bases. The CDR3 loop spans 15 amino acids. The germline V gene has CDR1 SGHDT and CDR2 YYEEEE. Trimming removed 2 bases from V and 8 bases from J, with 16 bases in between. The CDR3 DNA reads TGTGCCAGCAGCTTTTTGGCAGGGCTGCGAGAAAAACTGTTTTTT. Translated: CASSFLAGLREKLFF. The entire variable domain, with the rest obtained from reference TRBV5-6 and TRBJ1-4, is as follows: DAGVTQSPTHLIKTRGQQVTLRCSPKSGHDTVSWYQQALGQGPQFIFQYYEEEERQRGNFPDRFSGHQFPNYSSELNVNALLLGDSALYLCASSFLAGLREKLFFGSGTQLSVL.

V usage is TRBV15 and J usage is TRBJ2-1; tentatively, D is TRBD1 (6 bases). CDR3 length equals 15 residues. Germline V gene data show CDR1 as LNHNV and CDR2 as YYDKDF (reference sequence). V lost 0 bases and J lost 5, with 11 bases in between. CDR3 protein: CATSREPGADNEQFF. For the CDR3, the DNA is TGTGCCACCAGCAGAGAACCAGGGGCCGACAATGAGCAGTTCTTC. Drawing the rest from reference TRBV15 and TRBJ2-1, the complete variable domain is DAMVIQNPRYQVTQFGKPVTLSCSQTLNHNVMYWYQQKSSQAPKLLFHYYDKDFNNEADTPDNFQSRRPNTSFCFLDIRSPGLGDTAMYLCATSREPGADNEQFFGPGTRLTVL.

The chain is built from TRBV29-1 and TRBJ2-3, with D possibly TRBD1 on 6 matching bases. V lost 4 bases and J 2 bases, leaving 7 bases between the germline ends. Looked up from germline, CDR1 is SQVTM and CDR2 is ANQGSEA. This CDR3 spans 12 amino acids. CDR3 bases: TGCAGCGTTGGACAGGACACAGATACGCAGTATTTT. It yields the protein CSVGQDTDTQYF.

The gene calls are TRBV4-1 and TRBJ2-5, with D perhaps TRBD2 (5 bases). The CDR3 runs 15 residues. Germline-derived CDR1 and CDR2 are MGHRA and YSYEKL. V was cut by 4 bases and J by 3 bases, with 15 bases left in between. The CDR3 region has the DNA TGCGCCAGCAGCCGCCTAGCACTGGTCAAAGAGACCCAGTACTTC. Protein: CASSRLALVKETQYF.

The J gene is TRBJ2-1, the V gene TRBV5-6; D remains ambiguous. The CDR3 runs 13 residues. Trimming removed 1 base from V and 8 bases from J, with 10 bases in between. From germline, CDR1 is SGHDT and CDR2 YYEEEE. CDR3: CASSLFRLHEQFF. As DNA, the CDR3 is TGTGCCAGCAGCTTGTTTCGACTCCATGAGCAGTTCTTC.

The gene calls are TRBV7-9 and TRBJ2-5; 14 bases are a match to TRBD2. The junction had 5 bases not matched to a gene; V was cut back by 1 base and J by 4 bases. The V gene's germline CDR1 is SEHNR and CDR2 FQNEAQ (reference sequence). CDR3 size: 17 residues. CDR3 bases: TGTGCCAGCAGCTTAGTCGTGACTAGCGGGAGGGGAGAGACCCAGTACTTC. Protein: CASSLVVTSGRGETQYF.

The rearrangement joins TRBV5-1 to TRBJ2-7; TRBD1 is a possible D gene (6 bases). The CDR3 length is 15 residues. Germline V gene lookup returns CDR1 SGHRS and CDR2 YFSETQ. V was trimmed by 0 bases and J by 3 bases, leaving 13 bases between them. The CDR3 loop reads CASSLALRTDYEQYF. CDR3 nucleotides: TGCGCCAGCAGCTTGGCCCTGAGGACAGACTACGAGCAGTACTTC.

The chain employs TRBV7-6 and TRBJ1-2, with D tentatively TRBD1 (6 bases). Trimming removed 5 bases at V and 8 bases at J, with 18 bases between. Looked up from germline, CDR1 is SGHVS and CDR2 is FNYEAQ. This CDR3 region has 14 residues. The CDR3 sequence is CASSPRRDIPGYTF. The CDR3 DNA reads TGTGCCAGCAGCCCACGCCGGGACATCCCGGGCTACACCTTC.

This clone occurred once. The gene calls are TRBV7-9 and TRBJ1-2, with TRBD1 matching over 7 bases. The ends lost 5 bases at V and 4 bases at J; junction bases unmatched: 10. This CDR3 has 15 residues. The germline CDR1 and CDR2 sequences are SEHNR and FQNEAQ (reference sequence). In DNA, the CDR3 is TGTGCCAGCAGCGAGGGACAGAACCCCACCTATGGCTACACCTTC. This codes for CASSEGQNPTYGYTF. Using reference TRBV7-9 and TRBJ1-2 for the parts outside the CDR3, the full variable domain is DTGVSQNPRHKITKRGQNVTFRCDPISEHNRLYWYRQTLGQGPEFLTYFQNEAQLEKSRLLSDRFSAERPKGSFSTLEIQRTEQGDSAMYLCASSEGQNPTYGYTFGSGTRLTVV.

V usage is TRBV11-2 and J usage is TRBJ2-7, with D perhaps matching TRBD1 (5 bases). This CDR3 has 19 residues. Germline V CDR1 and CDR2: SGHAT, FQNNGV. V was trimmed by 3 bases and J by 2 bases, leaving 26 bases between them. The CDR3 sequence is CASSFRWPEQETATYEQYF. Written as DNA, the CDR3 is TGTGCCAGCAGCTTCCGCTGGCCGGAACAGGAAACCGCCACCTACGAGCAGTACTTC.

For the CDR3, the DNA is TGTGCCAGCTCGGACAGGGCAACCGGGGAGCTGTTTTTT. As protein: CASSDRATGELFF. This sequence joins TRBV2 and TRBJ2-2; 8 nucleotides align to TRBD1. The CDR3 has 13 residues. Trimming at V came to 8 bases and at J to 5 bases, leaving 4 bases not matched to a gene. Germline loops: CDR1 SNHLY, CDR2 FYNNEI.

This chain's CDR3 is CASSHLLRGPQETQYF. The CDR3 bases are TGTGCCAGCAGCCACCTACTGCGGGGGCCCCAAGAGACCCAGTACTTC. This rearrangement joins TRBV4-2 to TRBJ2-5; D perhaps matches TRBD2 (7 bases). This CDR3 is 16 amino acids long. The V and J ends lost 3 bases and 1 base respectively, with 15 bases between them. Germline lookup yields CDR1 LGHNA and CDR2 YNFKEQ.

The sample holds one count of this clone. The J gene is TRBJ1-1, the V gene TRBV5-1; 7 bases match TRBD1. The V gene end was trimmed by 6 bases and the J gene end by 0 bases; junction bases not matched to a gene: 11. Germline V lookup: CDR1 SGHRS, CDR2 YFSETQ. This CDR3 contains 16 residues. CDR3 coding DNA: TGCGCCAGCAAAACCCCAGAGACAGGGCTGAACACTGAAGCTTTCTTT. It translates to CASKTPETGLNTEAFF.

This clone was counted a single time. This sequence joins TRBV4-1 and TRBJ2-7; the match to TRBD1 covers 7 bases. The CDR3 spans 15 residues. The V segment lost 3 bases and the J segment 3 bases; nucleotides outside the gene matches: 8. In germline, CDR1 is MGHRA, CDR2 YSYEKL. CDR3 amino acids: CASSHLDRSYYEQYF. CDR3 sequence (DNA): TGCGCCAGCAGCCACCTGGACAGGTCGTACTACGAGCAGTACTTC.

The chain recombines TRBV19 with TRBJ1-3, with D perhaps matching TRBD1 (6 bases). The germline V gene has CDR1 LNHDA and CDR2 SQIVND (reference sequence). The CDR3 sequence is 16 residues long. V lost 3 bases and J lost 0, with 12 bases in between. CDR3 in amino acids: CASSIWATGSGNTIYF. The CDR3, as DNA: TGTGCCAGTAGTATCTGGGCGACAGGCTCTGGAAACACCATATATTTT.

The chain recombines TRBV28 with TRBJ1-2; 7 nucleotides align to TRBD1. The CDR3 is made up of 12 amino acids. The ends lost 7 bases at V and 3 bases at J; junction bases unmatched: 2. CDR1 MDHEN and CDR2 SYDVKM come from the germline V gene. CDR3 nucleotides: TGTGCCAGCATCGGACAGGACTATGGCTACACCTTC. The encoded protein is CASIGQDYGYTF.

V is TRBV5-1 and J is TRBJ2-1; 10 bases match TRBD2. V was clipped by 0 bases and J by 8 bases; unmatched bases: 11. Germline lookup yields CDR1 SGHRS and CDR2 YFSETQ. The CDR3 has 17 amino acids. CDR3 in amino acids: CASSLGGLARSSYEQFF. CDR3 bases: TGCGCCAGCAGCTTGGGGGGACTAGCGAGGAGTAGCTATGAGCAGTTCTTC.

The J gene is TRBJ1-4, the V gene TRBV6-5, with unresolved D. The CDR3 extends over 14 amino acids. Germline CDR1 reads MNHEY; CDR2 reads SVGAGI. The V end lost 2 bases, the J end lost 4 bases, and 8 bases lay between the germline ends. CDR3 sequence reads: CASSYNSFNEKLFF. CDR3 in DNA: TGTGCCAGCAGTTACAACAGCTTTAATGAAAAACTGTTTTTT.

The chain uses TRBV5-1 and TRBJ2-5; 15 positions match TRBD2. Germline V gene lookup returns CDR1 SGHRS and CDR2 YFSETQ. This CDR3 region has 16 residues. With 4 bases clipped from V and 5 bases from J, the junction kept 6 bases outside the gene matches. The CDR3 DNA reads as TGCGCCAGCAGCGGACTAGCGGGAGGGCCTTCGGAGACCCAGTACTTC. Protein product: CASSGLAGGPSETQYF.

This chain connects TRBV28 to TRBJ1-1; 7 bases are shared with TRBD1. J lost 5 bases, V lost 8 bases, and 11 bases had no gene match. CDR1 is MDHEN, CDR2 SYDVKM, per germline. The CDR3 loop spans 14 amino acids. In DNA form, the CDR3 reads TGTGCCAGCGGAACAGGGGCCGCGAGGACTGAAGCTTTCTTT. It yields the protein CASGTGAARTEAFF. The variable domain in full, with the rest retrieved from reference TRBV28 and TRBJ1-1, is DVKVTQSSRYLVKRTGEKVFLECVQDMDHENMFWYRQDPGLGLRLIYFSYDVKMKEKGDIPEGYSVSREKKERFSLILESASTNQTSMYLCASGTGAARTEAFFGQGTRLTVV.

The chain recombines TRBV5-1 with TRBJ2-7, with D maybe TRBD2 (5 bases). Trimming pared 0 bases from V and 7 bases from J, leaving 11 bases between. The CDR3 runs to 13 residues. Germline lookup yields CDR1 SGHRS and CDR2 YFSETQ. The CDR3 loop is CASSLARSGEQYF. The CDR3 DNA is TGCGCCAGCAGCTTGGCGCGGTCGGGGGAGCAGTACTTC.

V usage is TRBV4-2 and J usage is TRBJ1-2; D possibly corresponds to TRBD1 (5 bases). Trimming took off 0 bases at V and 7 bases at J, with 18 bases between the two ends. The CDR3 extends over 16 amino acids. Germline CDR1 reads LGHNA; CDR2 reads YNFKEQ. CDR3 DNA: TGTGCCAGCAGCCAAGATTTGGGTCCGGGGCGGGGTGGCTACACCTTC. Translation: CASSQDLGPGRGGYTF.

The chain joins TRBV27 to TRBJ2-1; tentative D call: TRBD2 (5 bases). The ends were cut back, 0 bases at V and 7 bases at J, with 7 bases in the middle. The CDR3 covers 13 residues. CDR1 and CDR2 (germline): MNHEY, SMNVEV (reference sequence). The DNA for the CDR3 is TGTGCCAGCAGTTTATCGAGGAGGAATGAGCAGTTCTTC. Its protein product is CASSLSRRNEQFF.

The gene calls are TRBV5-5 and TRBJ2-2; no clear D gene. The V end lost 0 bases, the J end lost 1 base, and 4 bases lay between the germline ends. CDR3 length equals 14 residues. Germline V gene lookup returns CDR1 SGHKS and CDR2 YYEKEE (reference sequence). The CDR3, as DNA: TGTGCCAGCAGCTTGGACTTGAACACCGGGGAGCTGTTTTTT. It is translated as CASSLDLNTGELFF.

The chain joins TRBV29-1 to TRBJ2-1; 9 bases are shared with TRBD2. This CDR3 region has 14 residues. Unmatched junction bases numbered 9, after V lost 8 bases and J lost 4 bases. The germline CDR1 and CDR2 sequences are SQVTM and ANQGSEA. Written as DNA, the CDR3 is TGCAGCACCCCCGGCGGGAGGGTTTACAATGAGCAGTTCTTC. Protein: CSTPGGRVYNEQFF.

This chain connects TRBV19 to TRBJ1-5; a weak D match, TRBD1 (5 bases). The CDR3 runs 14 residues. Per the germline V gene, CDR1 is LNHDA and CDR2 is SQIVND (reference sequence). With 2 bases removed from V and 6 bases from J, the gap between germline ends came to 11 bases. The CDR3 reads CASSIQGAGQPQHF. As DNA, the CDR3 is TGTGCCAGTAGTATACAGGGTGCCGGTCAGCCCCAGCATTTT.